This T cell receptor beta chain was observed in a study of blood T cell repertoires in COVID-19. Study-wide context: The analysed material was cDNA or gDNA that came from T cells, B-cell-depleted T cells, or PBMCs.

Only in-frame clones appear in the TCRdb table, and some are missing; sequencing was by immunoSEQ multiplex PCR. The repertoire holds 250,000 to 300,000 clones, roughly 85% seen once, with over 1.5% in the top ten. V was pared by 0 bases and J by 7 bases, with 7 bases of the junction left unmatched. The CDR3 runs 16 residues. Germline values: CDR1 SGHNT, CDR2 YENEEA. All recovered Cohort 3 donors got two negative PCRs, got clearance, or saw symptom resolution. Sequencing used PBMCs or T cells enriched from blood (not recorded which). This sequence joins TRBV11-3 and TRBJ2-1; 9 bases map to TRBD2. The TCR sequence derives from a woman between 50 and 59 years old who had recovered from COVID-19. DNA of the CDR3: TGTGCCAGCAGCTTAGAGGGTGGGCTAGCGGGAAATGAGCAGTTCTTC. It codes for CASSLEGGLAGNEQFF.